These 13 T cell receptor beta chains were all obtained from the same sample, sequenced in a study of shared clonotypes between healthy human individuals. TCRdb's table, derived via immunoSEQ multiplex PCR, lists solely in-frame clones and lacks some. The sample has about 1.5 million clones, 95% to 99% seen once. The sample was naive CD4+ T cells sorted from blood. Subset meaning: CD45RA+ positively selected. These TCRs come from a man in his thirties or forties in good health.

The genes are TRBV9 and TRBJ2-7, with D possibly TRBD2 on 5 matching bases. Trimming shortened V by 3 bases and J by 0 bases, and 19 bases separated the two germline ends. Germline V gene data show CDR1 as SGDLS and CDR2 as YYNGEE. CDR3 size: 17 residues. CDR3 sequence: CASSAEVAGTSSYEQYF. The CDR3 DNA sequence: TGTGCCAGCAGCGCTGAGGTGGCCGGTACTAGCTCCTACGAGCAGTACTTC.

The chain joins TRBV7-9 to TRBJ2-1, with D perhaps being TRBD1 or TRBD2 (5 bases each). From germline, CDR1 is SEHNR and CDR2 FQNEAQ (reference sequence). The germline V and J ends were trimmed by 1 base and 4 bases, with 11 bases remaining between them. The CDR3 extends over 15 amino acids. The CDR3 is CASSLVSEGYNEQFF. The DNA for the CDR3 is TGTGCCAGCAGCTTAGTTAGCGAGGGGTACAATGAGCAGTTCTTC.

This rearrangement joins TRBV19 to TRBJ2-3, with 8 nucleotides matching TRBD2. Germline CDR1 is LNHDA and CDR2 is SQIVND (reference sequence). The CDR3 covers 16 residues. Germline trimming cut 1 base from V and 4 bases from J; bases unmatched to any gene: 7. The CDR3 DNA sequence: TGTGCCAGTAGTATAGGAGGAGCGGGAGCCTCAGATACGCAGTATTTT. Protein product: CASSIGGAGASDTQYF.

J is TRBJ2-1 and V is TRBV7-2; possibly TRBD1 for D (5 bases). The germline V gene encodes CDR1 SGHTA and CDR2 FQGNSA. The CDR3 runs to 16 residues. Trimming shortened V by 1 base and J by 1 base, and 11 bases separated the two germline ends. For the CDR3, the DNA is TGTGCCAGCAGCTTAGAGGGGTCCCCTTCCTACAATGAGCAGTTCTTC. This translates into CASSLEGSPSYNEQFF.

J is TRBJ2-3 and V is TRBV28; 11 positions agree with TRBD2. Unmatched junction bases numbered 5, after V lost 2 bases and J lost 1 base. CDR1 and CDR2 from the germline V gene are MDHEN and SYDVKM. The length of the CDR3 is 17 residues. The CDR3 reads CASSLLKLAGGTDTQYF. CDR3 bases: TGTGCCAGCAGTTTACTCAAACTAGCGGGGGGCACAGATACGCAGTATTTT.

The chain joins TRBV4-1 to TRBJ2-4, with D possibly being TRBD1 or TRBD2 (5 bases each). CDR3 length equals 17 residues. Germline V gene data show CDR1 as MGHRA and CDR2 as YSYEKL. Trimming left V 1 base short and J 0 bases short, with 13 bases between. The CDR3 region is CASSQVRDRLAKNIQYF. The CDR3 DNA sequence: TGCGCCAGCAGCCAAGTTCGGGACCGATTAGCCAAAAACATTCAGTACTTC.

This chain connects TRBV7-2 to TRBJ1-4; D might be TRBD1 (5 bases). Trimming removed 3 bases at V and 7 bases at J, with 12 bases between. The CDR3 totals 14 residues. The germline V gene has CDR1 SGHTA and CDR2 FQGNSA. CDR3 coding DNA: TGTGCCAGCAGCTTGGTAGGGGACGGTGAAAAACTGTTTTTT. This codes for CASSLVGDGEKLFF. Supplemented by reference TRBV7-2 and TRBJ1-4, the full variable domain reads GAGVSQSPSNKVTEKGKDVELRCDPISGHTALYWYRQSLGQGLEFLIYFQGNSAPDKSGLPSDRFSAERTGGSVSTLTIQRTQQEDSAVYLCASSLVGDGEKLFFGSGTQLSVL.

To note about this clone: The same CDR3 also results from other DNA sequences found in this sample. The J gene is TRBJ2-7, the V gene TRBV5-5, with TRBD1 matching over 7 bases. CDR1 is SGHKS, CDR2 YYEKEE, per germline (reference sequence). Trimming removed 4 bases from V and 1 base from J; junction bases left unmatched: 2. The CDR3 contains 13 residues. The CDR3 sequence is CASSPGGSYEQYF. The CDR3 bases are TGTGCCAGCAGCCCAGGGGGTTCCTACGAGCAGTACTTC.

The count of this clone is one. The chain combines TRBV10-3 with TRBJ2-5, with D tentatively TRBD1 (6 bases). In germline, CDR1 is ENHRY, CDR2 SYGVKD. The CDR3 covers 15 residues. V shed 7 bases and J shed 4 bases, with 19 bases lying between them. The CDR3: CAIKPTGGGGETQYF. CDR3 in DNA: TGTGCCATCAAACCGACAGGAGGTGGAGGAGAGACCCAGTACTTC.

The rearrangement joins TRBV5-1 to TRBJ2-3; unclear D gene. The CDR3 is made up of 14 amino acids. V gave up 0 bases and J gave up 3 bases, with 8 bases separating them. Germline CDR1 SGHRS, CDR2 YFSETQ. The CDR3, as DNA: TGCGCCAGCAGCTTGGACGGGTTAACAGATACGCAGTATTTT. Protein product: CASSLDGLTDTQYF.

The chain combines TRBV25-1 with TRBJ2-1; D is possibly TRBD1 (6 bases). Trimming shortened V by 5 bases and J by 10 bases, and 15 bases separated the two germline ends. The CDR3 covers 13 residues. The germline V gene has CDR1 MGHDK and CDR2 SYGVNS. CDR3 sequence (DNA): TGTGCCAGCAGTCCGCTAGACAGGTTAGAGCAGTTCTTC. Protein product: CASSPLDRLEQFF.

The V gene is TRBV5-4, the J gene TRBJ2-2; no reliable D call. CDR1 and CDR2 (germline): SGHNT, YYREEE (reference sequence). Trimming pared 1 base from V and 1 base from J, leaving 5 bases between. The CDR3 consists of 14 residues. CDR3: CASSLWGNTGELFF. The CDR3 DNA sequence: TGTGCCAGCAGCTTGTGGGGGAACACCGGGGAGCTGTTTTTT.

CDR3 amino acids: CASSLHSQRGATASGYGYTF. CDR3 bases: TGCGCCAGCAGCTTGCACAGCCAGCGTGGAGCGACAGCCTCTGGCTATGGCTACACCTTC. The V call is TRBV5-1, the J call TRBJ1-2; D is possibly TRBD1 (5 bases). Trimming cost V 1 base and J 4 bases, with 29 bases left between them. This CDR3 has 20 amino acids. Per the germline V gene, CDR1 is SGHRS and CDR2 is YFSETQ.